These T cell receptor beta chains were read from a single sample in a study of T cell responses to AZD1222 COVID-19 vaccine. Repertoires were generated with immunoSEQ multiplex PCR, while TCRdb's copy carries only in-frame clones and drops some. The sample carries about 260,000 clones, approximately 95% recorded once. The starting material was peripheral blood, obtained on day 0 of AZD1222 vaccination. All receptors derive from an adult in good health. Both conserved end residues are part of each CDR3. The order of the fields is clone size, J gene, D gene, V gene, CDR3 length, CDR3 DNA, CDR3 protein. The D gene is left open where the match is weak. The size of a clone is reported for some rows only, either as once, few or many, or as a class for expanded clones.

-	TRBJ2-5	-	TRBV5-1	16	TGCGCCAGCAGCTTGGCCGGCTCGGGCGCCGGGGAGACCCAGTACTTC	CASSLAGSGAGETQYF
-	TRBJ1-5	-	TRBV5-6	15	TGTGCCAGCAGCTTAGGGCGGGTTGGCAATCAGCCCCAGCATTTT	CASSLGRVGNQPQHF
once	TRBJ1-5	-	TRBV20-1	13	TGCAGTGCTAGTGACAGGACAGATCAGCCCCAGCATTTT	CSASDRTDQPQHF
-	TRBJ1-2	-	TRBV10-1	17	TGCGCCAGCAGTTCCGGGCCTACTAGGGGGTTTAACTATGGCTACACCTTC	CASSSGPTRGFNYGYTF
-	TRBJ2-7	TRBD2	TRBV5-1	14	TGCGCCAGCAGTCCTACTAGCGGGGACTACGAGCAGTACTTC	CASSPTSGDYEQYF
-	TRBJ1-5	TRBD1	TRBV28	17	TGTGCCAGCAGTCCCCCCGGGACAGGGGGCGGGAATCAGCCCCAGCATTTT	CASSPPGTGGGNQPQHF
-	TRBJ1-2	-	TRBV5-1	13	TGCGCCAGCAGCCTAAGACAGGATTCGGACTACACCTTC	CASSLRQDSDYTF
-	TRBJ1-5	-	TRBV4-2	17	TGTGCCAGCAGCCACGTGGACACCCCCGGCATCAATCAGCCCCAGCATTTT	CASSHVDTPGINQPQHF
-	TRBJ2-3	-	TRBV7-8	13	TGTGCCACGGGGAGGCCCAGCACAGATACGCAGTATTTT	CATGRPSTDTQYF
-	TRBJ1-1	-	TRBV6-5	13	TGTGCCAGCAGGATCCTCGAGGTCACTGAAGCTTTCTTT	CASRILEVTEAFF
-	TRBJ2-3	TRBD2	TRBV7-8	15	TGTGCCAGCACCCAACTAGCGGGGGGCACAGATACGCAGTATTTT	CASTQLAGGTDTQYF
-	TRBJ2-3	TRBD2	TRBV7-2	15	TGTGCCAGCAGCTCAGCTAGCGGGTCGCTCGATACGCAGTATTTT	CASSSASGSLDTQYF
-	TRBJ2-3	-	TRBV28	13	TGTGCCAGCAGTAACGCCTACTCAGATACGCAGTATTTT	CASSNAYSDTQYF
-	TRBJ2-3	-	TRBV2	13	TGTGCCAGCAGTGAATTGACGTCTGATACGCAGTATTTT	CASSELTSDTQYF
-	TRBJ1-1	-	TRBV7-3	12	TGTGCCAACGCGAACTTCGGGGCACTTAGGTTCTTT	CANANFGALRFF
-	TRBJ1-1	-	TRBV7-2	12	TGTGCCAGCGGGCAGGGGAACACTGAAGCTTTCTTT	CASGQGNTEAFF
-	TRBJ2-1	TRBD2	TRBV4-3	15	TGCGCCAGCAGCCTTAGCGGGAGCTTATACAATGAGCAGTTCTTC	CASSLSGSLYNEQFF
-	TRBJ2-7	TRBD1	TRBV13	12	TGTGCCAGCAGCACTGACAGGGCGCAGCAGTACTTC	CASSTDRAQQYF
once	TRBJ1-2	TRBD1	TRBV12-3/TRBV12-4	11	TGTGCCAGCAGTTCCGACAGGGGACACACCTTC	CASSSDRGHTF
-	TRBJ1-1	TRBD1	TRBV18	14	TGTGCCAGCTCACCAAGCAGGGGGAGCACTGAAGCTTTCTTT	CASSPSRGSTEAFF
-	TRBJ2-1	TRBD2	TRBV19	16	TGTGCCAGTACCCCCGCGAGTAGCGGGGGGTGGGGTGAGCAGTTCTTC	CASTPASSGGWGEQFF
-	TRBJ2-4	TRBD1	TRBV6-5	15	TGTGCCAGCAGTAGAACAGGGGACGCCAAAAACATTCAGTACTTC	CASSRTGDAKNIQYF
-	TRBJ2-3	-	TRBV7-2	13	TGTGCCAGCAGCTTGAGGCGGGCAGATACGCAGTATTTT	CASSLRRADTQYF
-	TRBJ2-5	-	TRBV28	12	TGTGCCAGCAGTTTAGCTTTGGAGACCCAGTACTTC	CASSLALETQYF
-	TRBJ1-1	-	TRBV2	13	TGTGCCAGCAGTGCAGGGTTTCGGACTGAAGCTTTCTTT	CASSAGFRTEAFF
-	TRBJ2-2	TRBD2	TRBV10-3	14	TGTGCCAGTAAGCGGGAGGGCCACACCGGGGAGCTGTTTTTT	CASKREGHTGELFF
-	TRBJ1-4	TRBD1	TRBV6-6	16	TGTGCCAGCAGTTACCGCCTGGGACAGGCTAATGAAAAACTGTTTTTT	CASSYRLGQANEKLFF
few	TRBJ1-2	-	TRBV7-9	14	TGTGCCAGCAGCTTAGAACAGAGGGTATCGGGCTACACCTTC	CASSLEQRVSGYTF
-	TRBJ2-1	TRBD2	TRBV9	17	TGTGCCAGCAGCGTAGGGAGGGGGCTAGCGGGAGGGAATGAGCAGTTCTTC	CASSVGRGLAGGNEQFF
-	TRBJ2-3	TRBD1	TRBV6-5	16	TGTGCCAGCAGTTACTCCGGACAGGGTCTTTCAGATACGCAGTATTTT	CASSYSGQGLSDTQYF
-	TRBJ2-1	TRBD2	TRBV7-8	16	TGTGCCAGCAGCTCGTTAGCGGGAGGGTCCTACAATGAGCAGTTCTTC	CASSSLAGGSYNEQFF
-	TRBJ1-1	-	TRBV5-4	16	TGTGCCAGCAGCCCAGGAGGCGGGGTTCAGAACACTGAAGCTTTCTTT	CASSPGGGVQNTEAFF
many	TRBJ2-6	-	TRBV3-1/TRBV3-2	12	TGTGCCACGGGCGGCGGGGCCAACGTCCTGACTTTC	CATGGGANVLTF
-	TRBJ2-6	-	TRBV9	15	TGTGCCACCTCGGACGGACTCTCTGGGGCCAACGTCCTGACTTTC	CATSDGLSGANVLTF
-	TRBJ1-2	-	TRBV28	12	TGTGCCAGCAGTTTCGGGTCGATTGGCTACACCTTC	CASSFGSIGYTF
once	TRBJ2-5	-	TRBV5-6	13	TGTGCCAGCAGCCGACGGGGGTCGGAGACCCAGTACTTC	CASSRRGSETQYF
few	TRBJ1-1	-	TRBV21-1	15	TGTGCCAGCAGCTCTTTCCGGGGGATGAACACTGAAGCTTTCTTT	CASSSFRGMNTEAFF
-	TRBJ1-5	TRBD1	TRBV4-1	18	TGCGCCAGCAGCCCCAACACGGGGACAGCCCTTAGCAATCAGCCCCAGCATTTT	CASSPNTGTALSNQPQHF
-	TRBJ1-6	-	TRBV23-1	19	TGCGCCAGCAGTCAATCAAGGCACTCCCTCTTTGAATATAATTCACCCCTCCACTTT	CASSQSRHSLFEYNSPLHF